A single sample is the source of the 6 T cell receptor beta chains below, sequenced in a study of post-analysis software for immune sequencing data. Overall study results and limits: Patients used four to six TRBV segments, including TRBV5-6, TRBV5-1 and TRBV20-1, more often than controls.

Carried by the TCR beta cDNA libraries were unique molecular identifiers. TCRdb used MiXCR to reprocess the PCR reads, holding one entry per CDR3 protein. The table lists 170,000 or so distinct CDR3 sequences, 30% of them singletons, with over 1.2% in the top ten. The antigens for these receptors are not known. The sequenced sample consisted of blood. The source of these receptors is a girl aged 10 to 17 with multiple sclerosis.

The chain is built from TRBV12-3 or TRBV12-4 and TRBJ1-5, with D possibly being TRBD1 (6 bases). With 1 base removed from V and 12 bases from J, the gap between germline ends came to 19 bases. This CDR3 is built from 15 residues. The CDR3 sequence is CASSLGFGQGFVQHF. Written as DNA, the CDR3 is TGTGCCAGCAGTTTAGGGTTTGGGCAGGGGTTCGTCCAGCATTTT.

This clonotype was seen ten or more times. The chain links TRBV28 to TRBJ2-4; D is ambiguous. This CDR3 is 15 amino acids long. V dropped 5 bases and J dropped 0 bases, with 11 bases sitting between them. Germline V lookup: CDR1 MDHEN, CDR2 SYDVKM. The CDR3 protein is CASSVRELAKNIQYF. The CDR3 nucleotides are TGTGCCAGCAGTGTAAGAGAACTAGCCAAAAACATTCAGTACTTC.

In its sample, this clonotype was seen once. An end of the junction does not agree with germline; a read error may underlie this. The V call is TRBV28, the J call TRBJ1-5; no clear D gene. Germline V gene sequence: CDR1 MDHEN, CDR2 SYDVKM. CDR3 length: 14 amino acids. The CDR3: CASSLRRANQSQHF. In nucleotides, the CDR3 is TGTGCCAGCAGCCTCCGGCGGGCAAATCAGTCCCAGCATTTT.

The gene calls are TRBV12-3 or TRBV12-4 and TRBJ1-5; D not resolved. The CDR3 totals 13 residues. Trimming pared 3 bases from V and 8 bases from J, leaving 11 bases between. The CDR3 coding sequence is TGTGCCAGCAGTTTCCTGGGGAATGAGCCCCAGCATTTT. Its translation: CASSFLGNEPQHF.

As concerns this clonotype: This may be a read error: a much more frequent sequence differs by one nucleotide. CDR3 sequence reads: CASSPRGTCYEQYF. DNA for the CDR3: TGTGCCAGCAGCCCAAGAGGGACTTGCTACGAGCAGTACTTC. The chain recombines TRBV9 with TRBJ2-5; weak D call: TRBD2 (6 bases). The J call is uncertain, as TRBJ2-7 better fits the DNA end. This CDR3 has 14 residues. Germline loops: CDR1 SGDLS, CDR2 YYNGEE.

Only a few counts were recorded for this clonotype. CDR3 residues: CSARVRGERAFF. In DNA form, the CDR3 reads TGCAGTGCTAGAGTCCGTGGGGAGAGGGCTTTCTTT. The rearrangement uses TRBV20-1 and TRBJ1-1; no clear D gene. Germline V gene data show CDR1 as DFQATT and CDR2 as SNEGSKA (reference sequence). The CDR3 runs to 12 residues. Trimming removed 1 base from V and 11 bases from J, with 14 bases in between.